Presented here are 18 T cell receptor beta chains from one specimen sequenced in a study of blood T cells in healthy people across ages. Then a second PCR, running about 6 to 11 cycles, was carried out with a sample-barcoded 5' primer and a J-beta primer mix. A single record per CDR3 protein comes from TCRdb applying MiXCR to the 5' RACE reads. The table shows 600,000 or so distinct CDR3 sequences, with 21% occurring only once. Sequenced: blood. The receptors were gathered from a man in his 70s in good health.

This clonotype was picked up a small number of times. The chain recombines TRBV2 with TRBJ2-3; D not resolved. Germline-derived CDR1 and CDR2 are SNHLY and FYNNEI. This CDR3 has 15 residues. V was shortened by 3 bases and J by 2 bases, with 12 bases between the two germline ends. The CDR3 DNA reads as TGTGCCAGCAGTGAGGGCAGGAGCTTCACAGATACGCAGTATTTT. Amino acid sequence: CASSEGRSFTDTQYF.

The chain combines TRBV10-3 with TRBJ2-3; the match to TRBD2 covers 7 bases. The CDR3 sequence is 16 residues long. The junction had 8 bases not matched to a gene; V was cut back by 3 bases and J by 2 bases. From germline, CDR1 is ENHRY and CDR2 SYGVKD. CDR3 in amino acids: CAISEGSGRPTDTQYF. CDR3 nucleotide sequence: TGTGCCATCAGTGAAGGTAGCGGGCGACCCACAGATACGCAGTATTTT.

CDR3 nucleotides: TGTGCCAGCAGTGAATATAGCCCCATGGGATACCAAGAGACCCAGTACTTC. Protein: CASSEYSPMGYQETQYF. The chain uses TRBV25-1 and TRBJ2-5; D call uncertain. Looked up from germline, CDR1 is MGHDK and CDR2 is SYGVNS. Deletions cut 0 bases from V and 0 bases from J, with 14 bases between. There are 17 residues in the CDR3.

The chain uses TRBV7-3 and TRBJ2-5, with TRBD2 matching over 8 bases. The J call may be in error: the DNA end matches TRBJ2-1 better. The CDR3 loop spans 15 amino acids. Looked up from germline, CDR1 is SGHTA and CDR2 is FQGTGA. CDR3 bases: TGTGCCAGCAGCTTAATTCCAGCGGGAGCCGATGAGCAGTTCTTC. Protein sequence: CASSLIPAGADEQFF.

This clonotype has a count of ten or more. The rearrangement uses TRBV12-3 or TRBV12-4 and TRBJ2-2; tentative D call: TRBD1 (6 bases). The CDR3 has 15 amino acids. Between the trimmed V and J ends, which lost 5 bases and 5 bases, there was a span of 15 bases. CDR3 bases: TGTGCCAGCAGTCCCCGCTGGCAGGGGACCGGGGAGCTGTTTTTT. Translated: CASSPRWQGTGELFF.

With regard to this clonotype: A read error is possible here, since a much larger clone lies one base away. J is TRBJ1-1 and V is TRBV28, with TRBD1 as a possible D gene (5 bases). This CDR3 region has 14 residues. The germline V and J ends were trimmed by 6 bases and 4 bases, with 15 bases remaining between them. Germline CDR1 and CDR2: MDHEN and SYDVKM. Here the CDR3 DNA reads TGTGCCAGCAGAATCCAACAGGATCGCACTGAAGCTTTCTTT. It yields the protein CASRIQQDRTEAFF.

The chain is built from TRBV28 and TRBJ2-3, with 9 bases lining up with TRBD2. Per the germline V gene, CDR1 is MDHEN and CDR2 is SYDVKM. With 5 bases clipped from V and 1 base from J, the junction kept 4 bases outside the gene matches. CDR3 length: 15 amino acids. The CDR3 nucleotides are TGTGCCAGCAGTGTTATAGCGGGAGGCACAGATACGCAGTATTTT. Amino acids: CASSVIAGGTDTQYF.

Remarks on this clonotype: A read error may produce the germline difference seen at one junction end. The V gene is TRBV7-9, the J gene TRBJ1-4; 7 bases are a match to TRBD1. Germline-derived CDR1 and CDR2 are SEHNR and FQNEAQ (reference sequence). This CDR3 contains 15 residues. The DNA for the CDR3 is TGTGCCGGCAGCTTGGGCAGGGGACAGAATGAAAAACTGTTTTTT. Its translation: CAGSLGRGQNEKLFF.

The rearrangement joins TRBV6-2 or TRBV6-3 to TRBJ2-1; 7 positions match TRBD2. Germline V gene data show CDR1 as MNHEY and CDR2 as SVGEGT. J gave up 8 bases and V 0 bases, and 10 bases lay outside the gene matches. The CDR3 is made up of 16 amino acids. The CDR3: CASSYSVGGPKDEQFF. CDR3 coding DNA: TGTGCCAGCAGTTACTCGGTGGGAGGGCCAAAGGATGAGCAGTTCTTC.

The rearrangement links TRBV29-1 to TRBJ2-5; 12 bases match TRBD2. The V gene end was trimmed by 4 bases and the J gene end by 4 bases; junction bases not matched to a gene: 4. This CDR3 spans 14 amino acids. Germline V gives CDR1 SQVTM, CDR2 ANQGSEA. The CDR3 DNA reads TGCAGCGTTGCGAGACTAGCGGGAGCAGAGACCCAGTACTTC. Translating gives CSVARLAGAETQYF.

Only a few counts were recorded for this clonotype. V usage is TRBV3-1 and J usage is TRBJ1-2; TRBD1 might be the D (5 bases). V shed 4 bases and J shed 5 bases, with 11 bases lying between them. CDR1 LGHDT and CDR2 YNNKEL come from the germline V gene (reference sequence). The CDR3 sequence is 13 residues long. The chain's CDR3 is CASSPDSAYGYTF. The CDR3 DNA reads as TGTGCCAGCAGCCCCGACAGCGCATATGGCTACACCTTC. The full variable domain, with the rest looked up from reference TRBV3-1 and TRBJ1-2, is DTAVSQTPKYLVTQMGNDKSIKCEQNLGHDTMYWYKQDSKKFLKIMFSYNNKELIINETVPNRFSPKSPDKAHLNLHINSLELGDSAVYFCASSPDSAYGYTFGSGTRLTVV.

V gene TRBV5-4 combines with J gene TRBJ2-1; 7 bases are shared with TRBD2. Germline lookup yields CDR1 SGHNT and CDR2 YYREEE (reference sequence). CDR3 length: 15 amino acids. V shed 0 bases, J shed 5 bases, and the junction held 5 bases outside the gene matches. This chain's CDR3 is CASSLAASGNNEQFF. The DNA for the CDR3 is TGTGCCAGCAGCTTGGCGGCTAGCGGCAACAATGAGCAGTTCTTC.

This clonotype was seen many times. The CDR3 protein is CASSLASSSGANVLTF. CDR3 DNA sequence: TGTGCCAGCAGCTTAGCTTCCAGCTCTGGGGCCAACGTCCTGACTTTC. V usage is TRBV7-2 and J usage is TRBJ2-6; D uncertain. Per germline, CDR1 SGHTA and CDR2 FQGNSA. The germline V and J ends were trimmed by 0 bases and 0 bases, with 6 bases remaining between them. This CDR3 contains 16 residues.

This clonotype was found a few times. J is TRBJ1-1 and V is TRBV12-3 or TRBV12-4; D might be TRBD1 (6 bases). The CDR3 is 14 amino acids. V gave up 5 bases and J gave up 1 base, with 11 bases separating them. In DNA, the CDR3 is TGTGCCAGCAGTCCGGGACATGCGAACACTGAAGCTTTCTTT. It encodes CASSPGHANTEAFF.

This clonotype was counted between two and nine times. The chain carries TRBV7-2 and TRBJ2-2; D ambiguous. Between the trimmed V and J ends, which lost 1 base and 8 bases, there was a span of 14 bases. Per the germline V gene, CDR1 is SGHTA and CDR2 is FQGNSA. CDR3 length equals 15 residues. In DNA form, the CDR3 reads TGTGCCAGCAGCTTAGTTGTCTCCCGAGGTGGGGAGCTGTTTTTT. Translating gives CASSLVVSRGGELFF.

This clonotype appeared a few times. This chain uses TRBV28 with TRBJ2-1; D ambiguous. Trimming left V 5 bases short and J 5 bases short, with 13 bases between. The CDR3 runs 14 residues. Germline CDR1 reads MDHEN; CDR2 reads SYDVKM. The DNA for the CDR3 is TGTGCCAGCAGTAACGGACCTCTGGACAATGAGCAGTTCTTC. This gives the protein CASSNGPLDNEQFF.

This clonotype was observed a single time. Relative to the germline gene, one junction end is altered; a read error may explain this. The CDR3 region is CASSYIQGINQKLFF. CDR3 nucleotide sequence: TGTGCCAGCAGCTATATACAGGGGATTAATCAAAAACTGTTTTTT. The rearrangement uses TRBV7-2 and TRBJ1-4, with 7 bases fitting TRBD1. The CDR3 contains 15 residues. CDR1 SGHTA and CDR2 FQGNSA come from the germline V gene. Full variable domain (remainder filled in from reference TRBV7-2 and TRBJ1-4): GAGVSQSPSNKVTEKGKDVELRCDPISGHTALYWYRQSLGQGLEFLIYFQGNSAPDKSGLPSDRFSAERTGGSVSTLTIQRTQQEDSAVYLCASSYIQGINQKLFFGSGTQLSVL.

This clonotype has just a few counts. The V call is TRBV3-1, the J call TRBJ2-2, with 7 bases identical to TRBD1. The CDR3 contains 16 residues. Unmatched junction bases numbered 4, after V lost 3 bases and J lost 0 bases. The germline V gene encodes CDR1 LGHDT and CDR2 YNNKEL (reference sequence). CDR3 sequence: CASSQRDSANTGELFF. CDR3 in DNA: TGTGCCAGCAGCCAGAGGGACAGCGCGAACACCGGGGAGCTGTTTTTT.